The 20 T cell receptor beta chains below all came from one sample that was sequenced in a study of T cell clusters in autoimmune cytopenias (dated by TCRdb to the late 2010s). The reads were generated on an Illumina MiSeq. TRB rearrangements were amplified by multiplex PCR following a touch-down protocol, with the TRB-A and TRB-B primer pools mixed in one tube. Reads reprocessed by TCRdb are summarized as one entry per CDR3 protein sequence, and DNA is absent. This sample's table carries under 800 distinct CDR3 sequences. The ten largest clones capture 25% to 30% of the sample. Each sample's TRB amplification started from around 230 ng of peripheral blood genomic DNA, which corresponds to 38,000 or so genome equivalents. This sample also belongs to another study, concerning T cell repertoires in aging, cancer and after chemotherapy.

What was sequenced was peripheral blood. Source of these receptors: a human donor with chronic lymphocytic leukemia.

Its frequency marks this clonotype as medium-sized. The chain couples TRBV11-2 to TRBJ2-5; the D call from TCRdb, TRBD2, cannot be confirmed without DNA. Germline V lookup: CDR1 SGHAT, CDR2 FQNNGV. This CDR3 is 16 amino acids long. The CDR3 spells CASSLFGGGHQETQYF. Full variable domain (rest looked up from reference TRBV11-2 and TRBJ2-5): EAGVAQSPRYKIIEKRQSVAFWCNPISGHATLYWYQQILGQGPKLLIQFQNNGVVDDSQLPKDRFSAERLKGVDSTLKIQPAKLEDSAVYLCASSLFGGGHQETQYFGPGTRLLVL.

This chain connects TRBV7-9 to TRBJ2-6; TCRdb indicates TRBD2, and absent DNA this call remains unverified. Germline values: CDR1 SEHNR, CDR2 FQNEAQ (reference sequence). The CDR3 length is 16 residues. This CDR3 is CASSSGRPPGANVLTF.

This clonotype is labeled large based on frequency. The J gene is TRBJ1-6, the V gene TRBV19; TCRdb reports TRBD1, a call that lacks DNA to check it against. Germline loops: CDR1 LNHDA, CDR2 SQIVND (reference sequence). CDR3 length: 15 amino acids. The CDR3 reads CASSLSQGDNSPLHF.

In terms of frequency, this clonotype is medium-sized. V is TRBV13 and J is TRBJ2-7; the TCRdb call, TRBD1, lacks DNA for checking. CDR3 length: 13 residues. Germline V gives CDR1 PRHDT, CDR2 FYEKMQ (reference sequence). CDR3 residues: CASSRDSTYEQYF. Full variable domain (outside the CDR3, taken from reference TRBV13 and TRBJ2-7): AAGVIQSPRHLIKEKRETATLKCYPIPRHDTVYWYQQGPGQDPQFLISFYEKMQSDKGSIPDRFSAQQFSDYHSELNMSSLELGDSALYFCASSRDSTYEQYFGPGTRLTVT.

Its frequency marks this clonotype as medium-sized. The V call is TRBV28, the J call TRBJ2-7; TCRdb designates TRBD1, a call that cannot be tested without DNA. This CDR3 has 15 residues. Germline loops: CDR1 MDHEN, CDR2 SYDVKM. CDR3 residues: CASSTPGTGYNEQYF.

Frequency places this clonotype as large. The rearrangement joins TRBV20-1 to TRBJ2-1; TCRdb indicates TRBD2, and absent DNA this call remains unverified. The germline V gene encodes CDR1 DFQATT and CDR2 SNEGSKA (reference sequence). The CDR3 length is 14 residues. This CDR3 is CSASLAATYNEQFF.

This clonotype registers medium-sized (0.01 to 0.1%) by frequency. V gene TRBV28 combines with J gene TRBJ1-6; the D gene TCRdb calls, TRBD1, cannot be checked with no DNA. The germline CDR1 and CDR2 sequences are MDHEN and SYDVKM. The CDR3 length is 16 residues. The CDR3 sequence is CASSWVRGAYNSPLHF.

This clonotype is identified as medium-sized from frequency. The rearrangement links TRBV20-1 to TRBJ2-7; there is no DNA to check the TCRdb D call of TRBD1. CDR1 and CDR2 from the germline V gene are DFQATT and SNEGSKA (reference sequence). This CDR3 is 13 amino acids long. The CDR3 loop is CSAPRAGAGEQYF.

The genes are TRBV19 and TRBJ2-5; the D call of TRBD1 rests on TCRdb alone, since no DNA is present to check it. The V gene's germline CDR1 is LNHDA and CDR2 SQIVND (reference sequence). The CDR3 length is 15 residues. CDR3 residues: CAPKAGTGTLETQYF.

This clonotype is deemed medium-sized by its frequency. The J gene is TRBJ2-1, the V gene TRBV20-1; TCRdb proposes TRBD1, but this gene call is untestable without DNA. This CDR3 spans 14 amino acids. CDR1 DFQATT and CDR2 SNEGSKA come from the germline V gene (reference sequence). The CDR3 reads CSATESFRANEQFF.

The chain couples TRBV5-1 to TRBJ2-7. Germline CDR1 reads SGHRS; CDR2 reads YFSETQ. This CDR3 contains 13 residues. The CDR3 here is CASSLPSGYEQYF.

This clonotype is classed as medium-sized by frequency. The gene calls are TRBV5-1 and TRBJ2-7; TCRdb's D call of TRBD2 is untestable without DNA. The germline gives CDR1 SGHRS, CDR2 YFSETQ. This CDR3 has 17 amino acids. The CDR3 protein is CASSLKAGGDRAYEQYF.

The rearrangement joins TRBV6-6 to TRBJ2-1; TCRdb calls TRBD1, which cannot be checked without DNA. The CDR3 contains 15 residues. Per germline, CDR1 MNHNY and CDR2 SVGAGI (reference sequence). The CDR3 reads CASRTSGTGLNEQFF.

The genes are TRBV6-5 and TRBJ2-2; the D call of TRBD1 rests on TCRdb alone, since no DNA is present to check it. In germline, CDR1 is MNHEY, CDR2 SVGAGI. This CDR3 is 13 amino acids long. CDR3 loop: CASSRQGAGELFF.

The J gene is TRBJ1-6, the V gene TRBV9. Germline V CDR1 and CDR2: SGDLS, YYNGEE. The CDR3 runs 18 residues. CDR3 residues: CASSAHPSDREYNSPLHF.

The chain employs TRBV15 and TRBJ2-3; the D call from TCRdb, TRBD1, cannot be confirmed without DNA. Germline V gene data show CDR1 as LNHNV and CDR2 as YYDKDF (reference sequence). The CDR3 runs 12 residues. This CDR3 is CAISGGSDTQYF.

The chain uses TRBV19 and TRBJ2-2; TCRdb selects TRBD1, and the lack of DNA leaves this call unchecked. Germline CDR1 and CDR2: LNHDA and SQIVND (reference sequence). The CDR3 spans 15 residues. CDR3 loop: CASSIAGAGTGELFF.

According to its frequency, this clonotype is medium-sized. The V and J genes are TRBV5-8 and TRBJ2-3; TCRdb outputs TRBD1, but without DNA this stays unchecked. From germline, CDR1 is SGHTS and CDR2 YDEGEE. The CDR3 is made up of 17 amino acids. CDR3 amino acids: CASSLGTGTGGGDTQYF.

The CDR3 loop reads CASSPGDRVYEQFF. The chain couples TRBV5-5 to TRBJ2-1; TCRdb indicates TRBD1, and absent DNA this call remains unverified. Germline lookup yields CDR1 SGHKS and CDR2 YYEKEE (reference sequence). The CDR3 spans 14 residues.

The V gene is TRBV20-1, the J gene TRBJ1-5; TCRdb returns TRBD1, unconfirmable since there is no DNA. CDR1 and CDR2 from the germline V gene are DFQATT and SNEGSKA (reference sequence). The CDR3 covers 14 residues. The CDR3 region is CSAADRRWNQPQHF.